This is a list of T cell receptor beta chains from one sample in a study of CD8 T cells in Susac syndrome. A single record per CDR3 protein comes from TCRdb applying MiXCR to the immunoSEQ multiplex PCR reads. The repertoire has about 280,000 distinct CDR3 sequences, about 85% of them found once; the top ten carry approximately 0.12%. The material sequenced was CD8+ T cells from PBMCs. These receptors came from a human donor with multiple sclerosis. Each CDR3 is given with its conserved first and last residue. A D gene is named only where the DNA matches it firmly. Only some rows state a clone size, as once, few, many or a class for expanded clones.

NA	TRBV11-1	TRBJ2-7	NA	CASSLTVRDEQYF	TGTGCCAGCAGCTTGACAGTAAGGGACGAGCAGTACTTC
TRBD1	TRBV4-1	TRBJ1-2	NA	CASSQVIDRGRFGYTF	TGCGCCAGCAGCCAAGTAATCGACAGGGGGCGATTTGGCTACACCTTC
TRBD2	TRBV27	TRBJ2-3	NA	CASSGGTSGRRDTQYF	TGTGCCAGCAGTGGGGGGACTAGCGGGAGAAGGGATACGCAGTATTTT
TRBD1	TRBV27	TRBJ2-5	once	CASSLRTGGQETQYF	TGTGCCAGCAGTTTAAGGACAGGGGGACAAGAGACCCAGTACTTC
NA	TRBV27	TRBJ1-1	once	CASSLGGDEAFF	TGTGCCAGCAGTTTAGGGGGGGACGAAGCTTTCTTT
NA	TRBV9	TRBJ2-7	NA	CASSPVDWREQYF	TGTGCCAGCAGCCCCGTGGACTGGAGGGAGCAGTACTTC
NA	TRBV2	TRBJ2-7	NA	CASSELAGGYEQYF	TGTGCCAGCAGTGAATTAGCAGGCGGGTACGAGCAGTACTTC
TRBD2	TRBV6-1	TRBJ2-1	NA	CASSRLAGGLDEQFF	TGTGCCAGCAGTAGACTAGCGGGAGGGTTGGATGAGCAGTTCTTC
NA	TRBV25-1	TRBJ2-2	NA	CASRSKGGELFF	TGTGCCAGCAGATCCAAGGGCGGGGAGCTGTTTTTT
TRBD1	TRBV18	TRBJ2-5	NA	CASSPGQAVLYF	TGTGCCAGCTCACCGGGACAGGCAGTTCTGTACTTC
NA	TRBV27	TRBJ2-2	NA	CASSLFGQYVTGELFF	TGTGCCAGCAGTTTATTCGGACAGTATGTGACCGGGGAGCTGTTTTTT
TRBD1	TRBV10-3	TRBJ1-1	NA	CAISGRQGRVDTEAFF	TGTGCCATCAGTGGCCGACAGGGGAGGGTGGACACTGAAGCTTTCTTT
NA	TRBV25-1	TRBJ1-2	NA	CASSEEGYGYTF	TGTGCCAGCAGTGAAGAAGGGTATGGCTACACCTTC
TRBD2	TRBV7-9	TRBJ2-5	NA	CASSPSSGELQETQYF	TGTGCCAGCAGCCCATCTAGCGGGGAACTACAAGAGACCCAGTACTTC
NA	TRBV12-3/TRBV12-4	TRBJ2-1	NA	CASSLRRGRSYNEQFF	TGTGCCAGCAGTTTACGGAGGGGTAGATCCTACAATGAGCAGTTCTTC
TRBD1	TRBV2	TRBJ2-1	NA	CASSGLRQGVDNEQFF	TGTGCCAGCAGTGGCCTTAGACAGGGGGTTGACAATGAGCAGTTCTTC
NA	TRBV7-3	TRBJ2-3	NA	CASSLRVGRTDTQYF	TGTGCCAGCAGCTTACGGGTCGGGAGAACAGATACGCAGTATTTT
NA	TRBV7-2	TRBJ2-3	NA	CASRGTRGSPDTQYF	TGTGCCAGCAGGGGGACCAGAGGAAGCCCAGATACGCAGTATTTT
NA	TRBV20-1	TRBJ2-2	NA	CSAPGTENTGELFF	TGCAGTGCACCTGGGACTGAGAACACCGGGGAGCTGTTTTTT
TRBD2	TRBV27	TRBJ2-7	NA	CASRDRGQIHRSGLAGVEQYF	TGTGCCAGCAGGGACCGGGGACAGATACATAGGTCCGGACTAGCGGGAGTCGAGCAGTACTTC
TRBD1	TRBV30	TRBJ2-4	NA	CAWSVNRGSAKNIQYF	TGTGCCTGGAGTGTAAACAGGGGGAGTGCCAAAAACATTCAGTACTTC
NA	TRBV5-1	TRBJ1-2	NA	CASSSRPEDRYGYTF	TGCGCCAGCAGCTCCCGGCCCGAGGACCGCTATGGCTACACCTTC
NA	TRBV2	TRBJ1-5	NA	CASSDFRDNQPQHF	TGTGCCAGCAGTGATTTTCGCGACAATCAGCCCCAGCATTTT